These 32 T cell receptor beta chains were all obtained from the same sample, sequenced in a study of human T cells and chemical hapten exposure. The time point is: patch test 1, 2 weeks after DPC sensitization. Indicated treatment: therapeutic diphenylcyclopropenone sensitization with weekly scalp DPC. TCRdb re-called the RACE reads with MiXCR, one entry per CDR3 protein. The sample holds around 160,000 distinct CDR3 sequences, roughly 15% seen once. Material: whole blood, obtained in connection with sensitization to the hapten diphenylcyclopropenone (DPC). The receptors come from a woman in her twenties or thirties with alopecia areata. Some clones in this sample may be carry-over from other donors' samples.

This rearrangement joins TRBV15 to TRBJ2-3; 7 nucleotides align to TRBD1. Germline V gene sequence: CDR1 LNHNV, CDR2 YYDKDF (reference sequence). CDR3 length equals 13 residues. V shed 8 bases, J shed 1 base, and the junction held 3 bases outside the gene matches. CDR3 residues: CATLTGGTDTQYF. In DNA, the CDR3 is TGTGCCACCCTAACAGGGGGCACAGATACGCAGTATTTT.

The chain combines TRBV11-3 with TRBJ2-3; D is unclear. This CDR3 has 13 residues. Germline lookup yields CDR1 SGHNT and CDR2 YENEEA. V dropped 5 bases and J dropped 2 bases, with 8 bases sitting between them. The CDR3 loop reads CASSPLTTDTQYF. For the CDR3, the DNA is TGTGCCAGCAGCCCCCTCACCACAGATACGCAGTATTTT.

The chain combines TRBV18 with TRBJ1-5; D gene ambiguous. V was clipped by 3 bases and J by 4 bases, with 10 bases between them. This CDR3 is built from 14 residues. Germline lookup yields CDR1 KGHSH and CDR2 LQKENI. In DNA, the CDR3 is TGTGCCAGCTCACCTCGAAACAGTAATCAGCCCCAGCATTTT. Residues: CASSPRNSNQPQHF. The entire variable domain, with the rest obtained from reference TRBV18 and TRBJ1-5, is as follows: NAGVMQNPRHLVRRRGQEARLRCSPMKGHSHVYWYRQLPEEGLKFMVYLQKENIIDESGMPKERFSAEFPKEGPSILRIQQVVRGDSAAYFCASSPRNSNQPQHFGDGTRLSIL.

This clonotype was seen a few times. The CDR3 sequence is CASSQGLAETQYF. DNA of the CDR3: TGTGCCAGCAGCCAGGGACTAGCGGAGACCCAGTACTTC. This chain joins TRBV7-6 and TRBJ2-5, with TRBD2 matching over 10 bases. The CDR3 totals 13 residues. CDR1 and CDR2 from the germline V gene are SGHVS and FNYEAQ. Trimming at V came to 5 bases and at J to 5 bases, leaving 2 bases not matched to a gene.

This clonotype was picked up a small number of times. V is TRBV18 and J is TRBJ1-1; 9 bases match TRBD1. The V gene end was trimmed by 6 bases and the J gene end by 1 base; junction bases not matched to a gene: 3. Germline assignment: CDR1 KGHSH and CDR2 LQKENI. There are 14 residues in the CDR3. The CDR3 is CASSRDRANTEAFF. The DNA for the CDR3 is TGTGCCAGCTCCCGGGACAGGGCGAACACTGAAGCTTTCTTT.

The rearrangement uses TRBV6-1 and TRBJ2-1; D is unresolved. There are 13 residues in the CDR3. The germline V gene has CDR1 MNHNS and CDR2 SASEGT. V lost 7 bases and J lost 8, with 15 bases in between. As DNA, the CDR3 is TGTGCCAGCACCCGTTCAAATAAGTATGAGCAGTTCTTC. This encodes CASTRSNKYEQFF.

This clonotype has at least ten counts. V is TRBV12-3 or TRBV12-4 and J is TRBJ2-5, with 8 bases matching TRBD1. V lost 6 bases to trimming and J lost 5 bases; unmatched junction nucleotides: 11. The length of the CDR3 is 15 residues. The CDR3 DNA sequence: TGTGCCAGCAGCTCACCGCAGGGGGCTGGGGAGACCCAGTACTTC. Translation gives CASSSPQGAGETQYF.

J is TRBJ2-7 and V is TRBV29-1, with D hard to call. The germline gives CDR1 SQVTM, CDR2 ANQGSEA. The CDR3 spans 16 residues. Trimming took 1 base from V and 2 from J, leaving 18 bases between them. The CDR3 sequence is CSVEGRVGRAPYEQYF. In DNA, the CDR3 is TGCAGCGTTGAAGGGAGAGTAGGCCGAGCCCCCTACGAGCAGTACTTC.

This clonotype has a handful of counts. This chain joins TRBV18 and TRBJ2-7; D might be TRBD2 (6 bases). The CDR3 consists of 13 residues. Deletions cut 4 bases from V and 6 bases from J, with 13 bases between. Looked up from germline, CDR1 is KGHSH and CDR2 is LQKENI. The chain's CDR3 is CASSRPGTPEQYF. The CDR3 nucleotides are TGTGCCAGCTCACGGCCAGGGACTCCCGAGCAGTACTTC.

The gene calls are TRBV5-1 and TRBJ1-2, with a tentative D call TRBD1 (5 bases). This CDR3 spans 14 amino acids. V lost 4 bases, J lost 8 bases, and 18 bases lay in between. Per germline, CDR1 SGHRS and CDR2 YFSETQ. CDR3 coding DNA: TGCGCCAGCAGCCCCTGGGGACCTGGAATAGGCTACACCTTC. This codes for CASSPWGPGIGYTF.

Only a few counts were recorded for this clonotype. The chain employs TRBV7-3 and TRBJ2-1, with TRBD2 identical over 7 bases. Trimming cost V 5 bases and J 0 bases; bases outside gene matches: 19. Germline values: CDR1 SGHTA, CDR2 FQGTGA. The CDR3 has 20 amino acids. The CDR3, as DNA: TGTGCCAGCAGCACAAGGTCGGCGGGGGTAACCCTGAGCTCCTACAATGAGCAGTTCTTC. It is translated as CASSTRSAGVTLSSYNEQFF. Supplemented by reference TRBV7-3 and TRBJ2-1, the full variable domain reads GAGVSQTPSNKVTEKGKYVELRCDPISGHTALYWYRQSLGQGPEFLIYFQGTGAADDSGLPNDRFFAVRPEGSVSTLKIQRTERGDSAVYLCASSTRSAGVTLSSYNEQFFGPGTRLTVL.

Many counts were recorded for this clonotype. The chain employs TRBV6-5 and TRBJ1-4; D gene unclear. This CDR3 contains 15 residues. Germline-derived CDR1 and CDR2 are MNHEY and SVGAGI. V lost 6 bases and J 8 bases, leaving 19 bases between the germline ends. CDR3 sequence: CASRPSSARAEKLFF. In DNA form, the CDR3 reads TGTGCCAGCAGGCCATCTAGTGCCCGCGCGGAAAAACTGTTTTTT.

The genes are TRBV2 and TRBJ2-5; D not certain. The CDR3 runs to 13 residues. Looked up from germline, CDR1 is SNHLY and CDR2 is FYNNEI. Deletions cut 3 bases from V and 1 base from J, with 6 bases between. The CDR3 loop is CASSDQSQETQYF. The CDR3 nucleotides are TGTGCCAGCAGTGATCAGAGCCAAGAGACCCAGTACTTC.

This clonotype was seen a few times. The V call is TRBV11-1, the J call TRBJ1-6; D is possibly TRBD1 (5 bases). This CDR3 has 14 amino acids. Germline values: CDR1 SGHAT, CDR2 FQDESV (reference sequence). With 0 bases removed from V and 9 bases from J, the gap between germline ends came to 9 bases. CDR3 region: CASSLAGASSPLHF. CDR3 nucleotides: TGTGCCAGCAGCTTAGCAGGGGCAAGTTCACCCCTCCACTTT. The whole variable domain, filled in from reference TRBV11-1 and TRBJ1-6, reads EAEVAQSPRYKITEKSQAVAFWCDPISGHATLYWYRQILGQGPELLVQFQDESVVDDSQLPKDRFSAERLKGVDSTLKIQPAELGDSAMYLCASSLAGASSPLHFGNGTRLTVT.

This clonotype has just a few counts. The genes are TRBV6-5 and TRBJ1-2, with a possible D match to TRBD1 (6 bases). CDR1 and CDR2 from the germline V gene are MNHEY and SVGAGI. This CDR3 spans 14 amino acids. V lost 6 bases to trimming and J lost 4 bases, with 15 bases between them. CDR3 region: CASSSRATGYGYTF. The CDR3 nucleotides read TGTGCCAGCAGCTCGCGTGCGACAGGCTATGGCTACACCTTC.

This clonotype was detected only a few times. The V and J genes are TRBV6-6 and TRBJ2-3, with 8 bases that match TRBD2. The germline V gene encodes CDR1 MNHNY and CDR2 SVGAGI (reference sequence). The trim removed 2 bases at V and 2 bases at J, leaving 6 bases unmatched. This CDR3 is 16 amino acids long. The CDR3 DNA is TGTGCCAGCAGTTACCCGCGCGGGGGGCCCACAGATACGCAGTATTTT. Its protein product is CASSYPRGGPTDTQYF.

This clonotype occurred a few times. The V gene is TRBV28, the J gene TRBJ1-4; the match to TRBD1 covers 7 bases. The J segment lost 4 bases and the V segment lost 4 bases, leaving 3 bases of the junction unmatched. The CDR3 is made up of 14 amino acids. Germline lookup yields CDR1 MDHEN and CDR2 SYDVKM. CDR3 sequence (DNA): TGTGCCAGCAGTTACCAGGGGGGTAATGAAAAACTGTTTTTT. Its protein is CASSYQGGNEKLFF.

The chain is built from TRBV12-3 or TRBV12-4 and TRBJ2-1; 7 nucleotides line up with TRBD2. V lost 1 base to trimming and J lost 5 bases; unmatched junction nucleotides: 8. The CDR3 runs 16 residues. The CDR3 protein is CASSLVGSGLNNEQFF. The CDR3 DNA sequence: TGTGCCAGCAGTTTAGTTGGTAGCGGGTTAAACAATGAGCAGTTCTTC.

This clonotype occurred a few times. The chain combines TRBV6-5 with TRBJ2-2, with D possibly matching TRBD2 (5 bases). Germline assignment: CDR1 MNHEY and CDR2 SVGAGI. This CDR3 has 15 amino acids. Trimming removed 6 bases at V and 5 bases at J, with 16 bases between. The CDR3 spells CASSPRRARTGELFF. Written as DNA, the CDR3 is TGTGCCAGCAGCCCTAGGCGGGCTAGGACCGGGGAGCTGTTTTTT.

This clonotype was seen repeatedly, ten times or more. This rearrangement joins TRBV11-2 to TRBJ2-1; 8 bases are shared with TRBD2. Germline loops: CDR1 SGHAT, CDR2 FQNNGV. This CDR3 has 15 residues. The V gene end was trimmed by 5 bases and the J gene end by 12 bases; junction bases not matched to a gene: 15. CDR3 bases: TGTGCCAGCAGCCCACCCCCGGGAGGGATCGGTGCGCAGTTCTTC. Translation gives CASSPPPGGIGAQFF. The full variable domain, with the rest looked up from reference TRBV11-2 and TRBJ2-1, is EAGVAQSPRYKIIEKRQSVAFWCNPISGHATLYWYQQILGQGPKLLIQFQNNGVVDDSQLPKDRFSAERLKGVDSTLKIQPAKLEDSAVYLCASSPPPGGIGAQFFGPGTRLTVL.

This clonotype has ten or more counts. The gene calls are TRBV28 and TRBJ1-5; TRBD1 agrees at 8 bases. Germline trimming cut 5 bases from V and 2 bases from J; bases unmatched to any gene: 5. Looked up from germline, CDR1 is MDHEN and CDR2 is SYDVKM. This CDR3 comprises 15 residues. This chain's CDR3 is CASSTQTGGNQPQHF. CDR3 bases: TGTGCCAGCAGTACTCAGACAGGGGGCAATCAGCCCCAGCATTTT.

In its sample, this clonotype was seen many times. The gene calls are TRBV18 and TRBJ1-3; TRBD1 might be the D (6 bases). This CDR3 has 16 residues. Germline V gene sequence: CDR1 KGHSH, CDR2 LQKENI. Trimming removed 3 bases from V and 0 bases from J, with 12 bases in between. DNA of the CDR3: TGTGCCAGCTCACCGTGGGACACTGGCTCTGGAAACACCATATATTTT. Its translation is CASSPWDTGSGNTIYF.

The rearrangement uses TRBV20-1 and TRBJ2-1; 7 nucleotides match TRBD2. In germline, CDR1 is DFQATT, CDR2 SNEGSKA (reference sequence). The CDR3 spans 13 residues. J was trimmed by 10 bases and V by 6 bases; bases with no gene match: 12. Here the CDR3 reads CSASALADKEQFF. As DNA, the CDR3 is TGCAGTGCGAGCGCGCTAGCGGATAAAGAGCAGTTCTTC.

This clonotype was recorded a few times. The genes are TRBV5-1 and TRBJ2-1, with TRBD2 matching over 10 bases. The CDR3 has 16 residues. Trimming removed 1 base from V and 12 bases from J; junction bases left unmatched: 13. Germline V gene lookup returns CDR1 SGHRS and CDR2 YFSETQ. The CDR3 DNA sequence: TGCGCCAGCAGCTTGTCTAGTTTAGCGGGAGGTTCTTCGCAGTTCTTC. Its translation: CASSLSSLAGGSSQFF.

This clonotype was observed a handful of times. The rearrangement joins TRBV20-1 to TRBJ2-1; 10 nucleotides line up with TRBD2. V dropped 3 bases and J dropped 7; count of bases not matched to a gene: 15. Germline V gives CDR1 DFQATT, CDR2 SNEGSKA (reference sequence). The CDR3 has 17 amino acids. CDR3 loop: CSASLAGARGYRNEQFF. CDR3 DNA sequence: TGCAGTGCTAGCCTAGCGGGGGCAAGGGGTTATAGGAATGAGCAGTTCTTC.

This clonotype was seen more than once but under ten times. The rearrangement uses TRBV18 and TRBJ2-4; TRBD2 aligns across 7 bases. The ends lost 6 bases at V and 6 bases at J; junction bases unmatched: 8. The CDR3 is 14 residues long. The germline V gene encodes CDR1 KGHSH and CDR2 LQKENI. The CDR3 loop reads CASSPGRGTNIQYF. The CDR3 DNA reads TGTGCCAGCTCCCCTGGGCGGGGGACAAACATTCAGTACTTC.

The rearrangement joins TRBV20-1 to TRBJ2-7, with D maybe TRBD1 (6 bases). Per the germline V gene, CDR1 is DFQATT and CDR2 is SNEGSKA (reference sequence). Trimming left V 3 bases short and J 7 bases short, with 16 bases between. The CDR3 spans 13 residues. The CDR3 region is CSASADRSREQYF. DNA for the CDR3: TGCAGTGCTAGCGCTGACAGGTCTCGTGAGCAGTACTTC.

This chain connects TRBV29-1 to TRBJ2-7, with 8 nucleotides matching TRBD1. J lost 5 bases, V lost 4 bases, and 10 bases had no gene match. The V gene's germline CDR1 is SQVTM and CDR2 ANQGSEA. The CDR3 extends over 14 amino acids. The CDR3 loop is CSVGGGTGWNEQYF. In DNA, the CDR3 is TGCAGCGTTGGAGGCGGGACAGGTTGGAACGAGCAGTACTTC.

The chain recombines TRBV20-1 with TRBJ2-1, with 8 bases aligning to TRBD2. The CDR3 has 13 residues. J lost 8 bases, V lost 3 bases, and 6 bases had no gene match. Looked up from germline, CDR1 is DFQATT and CDR2 is SNEGSKA (reference sequence). The CDR3 region is CSASGGGRDEQFF. CDR3 nucleotide sequence: TGCAGTGCTAGCGGGGGGGGCCGAGATGAGCAGTTCTTC.

This rearrangement joins TRBV12-3 or TRBV12-4 to TRBJ1-2; 8 bases align to TRBD1. The CDR3 runs 13 residues. J gave up 5 bases and V 3 bases, and 2 bases lay outside the gene matches. This CDR3 reads CASSFRTGYGYTF. The CDR3 bases are TGTGCCAGCAGTTTTCGGACAGGGTATGGCTACACCTTC.

This chain joins TRBV6-2 or TRBV6-3 and TRBJ2-1; the D is unclear. Germline assignment: CDR1 MNHEY and CDR2 SVGEGT. The germline V and J ends were trimmed by 5 bases and 12 bases, with 14 bases remaining between them. The CDR3 consists of 12 residues. CDR3 region: CASSTPVVGQFF. The CDR3 DNA sequence: TGTGCCAGCAGTACTCCCGTGGTAGGGCAGTTCTTC.

The chain couples TRBV2 to TRBJ2-5, with TRBD1 matching 10 bases. J gave up 5 bases and V 8 bases, and 11 bases lay outside the gene matches. Germline CDR1 SNHLY, CDR2 FYNNEI. This CDR3 is 15 amino acids long. CDR3 nucleotide sequence: TGTGCCAGCGAAGCGGACAGGGGGTTTGGGGAGACCCAGTACTTC. As protein: CASEADRGFGETQYF.